A few counts support the clone carrying this T cell receptor (beta chain). What it binds is not known. Germline values: CDR1 SGHTA, CDR2 FQGNSA. V dropped 5 bases and J dropped 0; count of bases not matched to a gene: 11. The CDR3 is 17 residues long. The entry originates in a study of beta chain features in type 1 diabetes. In the study overall: What patients shared with healthy donors was a similar profile of age, gender and cell yields.

The sequenced template was cDNA made from the entire isolated RNA. The repertoire was sequenced with immunoSEQ multiplex PCR; TCRdb's copy has only in-frame clones and lacks some. The table has about 340,000 clones, 7.5% to 9% seen once; the top ten hold more than 0.4%. By way of CD45RO/CCR7/CD25/CD127/CD95/CD27, the CD4+ regulatory, stem cell-like memory, central memory and naive cells were sorted. Overall study results and limits: TCRB rearrangement may or may not be influenced by HLA type; here this remained unresolved.

Input material: central memory CD4+ T cells from blood. V and J are TRBV7-2 and TRBJ2-5; TRBD2 agrees at 8 bases. This receptor was identified in a woman in her late teens or twenties in good health. The DNA for the CDR3 is TGTGCCAGCAGCGCTTTGAACGGGAGGGTGAACCAAGAGACCCAGTACTTC. Translating it yields CASSALNGRVNQETQYF.